One and the same sample provided the 27 T cell receptor beta chains below, sequenced in a study of blood T cell repertoires in COVID-19 (dated by TCRdb to the early 2020s). The library was produced with the immunoSEQ multiplex PCR assay. What TCRdb holds here is the immuneACCESS table cut down to in-frame rearrangements. Part of the clones is not present; checked against another copy, under half of the missing clones reflect an unresolved V gene, and the others are unexplained. For this sample the table gives 250,000 or so clones, of which around 89% were detected only once. The biggest ten clones account for roughly 2.4% of the sample. Sequenced sample: PBMCs or T cells enriched from blood (not recorded which). These receptors were obtained from a woman in her forties with acute COVID-19.

This chain links TRBV3-1 (or the pseudogene TRBV3-2) with TRBJ1-6; TRBD1 matches 9 bases. The CDR3 has 14 residues. After removal of 3 bases from V and 9 bases from J, the junction contained 3 bases not matched to a gene. Per germline, CDR1 LGHDT and CDR2 YNNKEL (reference sequence). The CDR3 reads CASSQVQGASPLHF. CDR3 nucleotides: TGTGCCAGCAGCCAGGTACAGGGGGCTTCACCCCTCCACTTT.

The DNA of the CDR3 is TGCGCCAGCAGCGTCCGACTAGCGGGGTCCTACAATGAGCAGTTCTTC. As protein: CASSVRLAGSYNEQFF. The J gene is TRBJ2-1, the V gene TRBV5-1, with TRBD2 matching over 11 bases. V was clipped by 4 bases and J by 1 base; unmatched bases: 4. The CDR3 sequence is 16 residues long. Germline CDR1 SGHRS, CDR2 YFSETQ.

This chain uses TRBV4-3 with TRBJ2-3, with TRBD2 identical over 7 bases. This CDR3 comprises 18 residues. Looked up from germline, CDR1 is LGHNA and CDR2 is YSLEER. The V segment lost 0 bases and the J segment 0 bases; nucleotides outside the gene matches: 9. The CDR3 nucleotides read TGCGCCAGCAGCCAAGAGGTGGTCGGGAGGCTTAGCACAGATACGCAGTATTTT. Translating gives CASSQEVVGRLSTDTQYF.

This chain joins TRBV27 and TRBJ1-4, with D possibly TRBD1 on 5 matching bases. The CDR3 is 15 amino acids. Trimming cost V 4 bases and J 8 bases, with 17 bases left between them. In germline, CDR1 is MNHEY, CDR2 SMNVEV (reference sequence). The CDR3 sequence: CASSWGRQKGEKLFF. In DNA, the CDR3 is TGTGCCAGCAGTTGGGGGAGGCAAAAGGGGGAAAAACTGTTTTTT. Using reference TRBV27 and TRBJ1-4 for the parts outside the CDR3, the full variable domain is EAQVTQNPRYLITVTGKKLTVTCSQNMNHEYMSWYRQDPGLGLRQIYYSMNVEVTDKGDVPEGYKVSRKEKRNFPLILESPSPNQTSLYFCASSWGRQKGEKLFFGSGTQLSVL.

The chain combines TRBV7-2 with TRBJ2-4; perhaps TRBD2 as D (5 bases). This CDR3 has 17 amino acids. Germline CDR1 is SGHTA and CDR2 is FQGNSA. V dropped 1 base and J dropped 5 bases, with 18 bases sitting between them. CDR3 amino acids: CASSLVGSGSSQNIQYF. The CDR3 DNA is TGTGCCAGCAGCTTAGTGGGGTCGGGGAGCTCCCAAAACATTCAGTACTTC. Drawing the rest from reference TRBV7-2 and TRBJ2-4, the complete variable domain is GAGVSQSPSNKVTEKGKDVELRCDPISGHTALYWYRQSLGQGLEFLIYFQGNSAPDKSGLPSDRFSAERTGGSVSTLTIQRTQQEDSAVYLCASSLVGSGSSQNIQYFGAGTRLSVL.

The chain combines TRBV7-2 with TRBJ2-3, with a tentative D call TRBD1 (5 bases). From germline, CDR1 is SGHTA and CDR2 FQGNSA. The CDR3 consists of 15 residues. Trimming stripped 2 bases from V and 4 bases from J, with 13 bases between. Here the CDR3 DNA reads TGTGCCAGCAGCTTACTGGGGCAGGGTGCAGATACGCAGTATTTT. This encodes CASSLLGQGADTQYF.

This clone was recorded once. The V call is TRBV5-4, the J call TRBJ1-1; D unresolved. V was pared by 5 bases and J by 4 bases, with 15 bases between. Per the germline V gene, CDR1 is SGHNT and CDR2 is YYREEE (reference sequence). CDR3 length equals 14 residues. CDR3 sequence: CASRRRVEGTEAFF. The CDR3 DNA sequence: TGTGCCAGCAGGAGGAGGGTGGAAGGCACTGAAGCTTTCTTT.

CDR3 amino acids: CASGLVLGQGFEQYF. As DNA, the CDR3 is TGTGCTAGTGGTTTGGTACTGGGACAGGGGTTCGAGCAGTACTTC. This sequence joins TRBV12-5 and TRBJ2-7; 10 bases match TRBD1. This CDR3 comprises 15 residues. J gave up 6 bases and V 0 bases, and 5 bases lay outside the gene matches. Germline CDR1 is LGHNT and CDR2 is FRNRAP. Together with reference TRBV12-5 and TRBJ2-7, the CDR3 gives the full variable domain: DARVTQTPRHKVTEMGQEVTMRCQPILGHNTVFWYRQTMMQGLELLAYFRNRAPLDDSGMPKDRFSAEMPDATLATLKIQPSEPRDSAVYFCASGLVLGQGFEQYFGPGTRLTVT.

The chain uses TRBV6-5 and TRBJ1-6, with 8 bases fitting TRBD1. V gave up 7 bases and J gave up 9 bases; unmatched junction bases: 5. Germline CDR1 reads MNHEY; CDR2 reads SVGAGI. This CDR3 contains 13 residues. CDR3 in DNA: TGTGCCAGCAAAGGGACAGGATCTTCACCCCTCCACTTT. Amino acids: CASKGTGSSPLHF.

The J gene is TRBJ2-1, the V gene TRBV7-9; 9 positions match TRBD1. From germline, CDR1 is SEHNR and CDR2 FQNEAQ (reference sequence). This CDR3 has 16 residues. Losses at the gene ends were 0 bases for V and 7 bases for J; bases not matched to a gene: 7. CDR3: CASSLALRTGVNEQFF. Here the CDR3 DNA reads TGTGCCAGCAGCTTAGCCCTAAGGACAGGGGTAAATGAGCAGTTCTTC.

The sample holds a few counts of this clone. V is TRBV5-1 and J is TRBJ2-2; 7 bases match TRBD2. Unmatched junction bases numbered 9, after V lost 10 bases and J lost 3 bases. The CDR3 contains 14 residues. Germline values: CDR1 SGHRS, CDR2 YFSETQ. The CDR3, as DNA: TGCGCCGGCGGGGAGGGAGCGGACACCGGGGAGCTGTTTTTT. It encodes CAGGEGADTGELFF.

The CDR3, as DNA: TGTGCCAGCAGTGAAGCGGGGAGGAGGGAGACCCAGTACTTC. Its translation: CASSEAGRRETQYF. This chain links TRBV6-1 with TRBJ2-5, with a weak D call TRBD2 (6 bases). Deletions cut 0 bases from V and 5 bases from J, with 10 bases between. Germline V lookup: CDR1 MNHNS, CDR2 SASEGT. This CDR3 has 14 amino acids.

This clone appeared a few times. The chain recombines TRBV6-5 with TRBJ1-1; no clear D. Per germline, CDR1 MNHEY and CDR2 SVGAGI. The CDR3 is 13 residues long. The germline V and J ends were trimmed by 7 bases and 1 base, with 10 bases remaining between them. The CDR3 reads CASMKERNTEAFF. The CDR3 nucleotides read TGTGCCAGCATGAAGGAGAGGAACACTGAAGCTTTCTTT.

The gene calls are TRBV5-1 and TRBJ2-2; maybe TRBD1 (5 bases). V lost 1 base and J lost 6, with 10 bases in between. The CDR3 contains 14 residues. CDR1 is SGHRS, CDR2 YFSETQ, per germline. The CDR3 is CASSLQGPAGELFF. The CDR3 nucleotides read TGCGCCAGCAGCTTGCAGGGTCCGGCCGGGGAGCTGTTTTTT.

V is TRBV3-1 (or the pseudogene TRBV3-2) and J is TRBJ2-7; 7 bases align to TRBD2. Germline assignment: CDR1 LGHDT and CDR2 YNNKEL (reference sequence). CDR3 length: 14 residues. Losses at the gene ends were 1 base for V and 6 bases for J; bases not matched to a gene: 6. DNA of the CDR3: TGTGCCAGCAGCCAAGGGCAGGGAGGGCTCGAGCAGTACTTC. Protein product: CASSQGQGGLEQYF.

V gene TRBV19 combines with J gene TRBJ1-6; the D gene is possibly TRBD1 (5 bases). This CDR3 spans 15 amino acids. The germline V and J ends were trimmed by 3 bases and 7 bases, with 13 bases remaining between them. Germline CDR1 and CDR2: LNHDA and SQIVND (reference sequence). The CDR3 reads CASSITGGRNSPLHF. As DNA, the CDR3 is TGTGCCAGTAGTATCACGGGGGGTAGGAATTCACCCCTCCACTTT.

V usage is TRBV6-5 and J usage is TRBJ1-5; 8 bases line up with TRBD1. CDR1 MNHEY and CDR2 SVGAGI come from the germline V gene. After removal of 7 bases from V and 7 bases from J, the junction contained 6 bases not matched to a gene. The CDR3 spans 13 residues. CDR3 in DNA: TGTGCCAGCACGCAGGGGGCGAGACAGCCCCAGCATTTT. This translates into CASTQGARQPQHF.

This chain links TRBV19 with TRBJ1-5; D call uncertain. The ends were cut back, 7 bases at V and 0 bases at J, with 13 bases in the middle. The length of the CDR3 is 15 residues. Germline CDR1 LNHDA, CDR2 SQIVND (reference sequence). The CDR3 loop reads CASNGEPNSNQPQHF. CDR3 nucleotide sequence: TGTGCCAGTAATGGAGAACCAAATAGCAATCAGCCCCAGCATTTT. Looking up the rest from reference TRBV19 and TRBJ1-5 gives the full variable domain: DGGITQSPKYLFRKEGQNVTLSCEQNLNHDAMYWYRQDPGQGLRLIYYSQIVNDFQKGDIAEGYSVSREKKESFPLTVTSAQKNPTAFYLCASNGEPNSNQPQHFGDGTRLSIL.

The genes are TRBV7-2 and TRBJ2-1, with D perhaps TRBD1 (6 bases). Trimming stripped 6 bases from V and 8 bases from J, with 17 bases between. Per the germline V gene, CDR1 is SGHTA and CDR2 is FQGNSA. This CDR3 is built from 14 residues. DNA of the CDR3: TGTGCCAGCAGGCCAGTAATGACAGGATATGAGCAGTTCTTC. It encodes CASRPVMTGYEQFF.

CDR3 bases: TGTGCCAGCAGCCGTGGACAGGGATCGATGCGGAAGGCTTTCTTT. Its protein is CASSRGQGSMRKAFF. This sequence joins TRBV7-2 and TRBJ1-1; 8 bases align to TRBD1. The V gene's germline CDR1 is SGHTA and CDR2 FQGNSA. J was trimmed by 11 bases and V by 5 bases; bases with no gene match: 16. The CDR3 is made up of 15 amino acids.

The chain combines TRBV7-9 with TRBJ1-1; 7 bases are shared with TRBD1. Germline V gives CDR1 SEHNR, CDR2 FQNEAQ (reference sequence). This CDR3 is built from 13 residues. Trimming at V came to 4 bases and at J to 10 bases, leaving 9 bases not matched to a gene. CDR3 sequence (DNA): TGTGCCAGCAGCTACGGTGAGGGGGCTGGAGCTTTCTTT. Translated, it gives CASSYGEGAGAFF.

The chain employs TRBV4-3 and TRBJ1-4, with 8 bases that match TRBD1. The CDR3 consists of 15 residues. Per germline, CDR1 LGHNA and CDR2 YSLEER. The trim removed 5 bases at V and 6 bases at J, leaving 8 bases unmatched. CDR3 protein: CASSVGQAWDEKLFF. The CDR3 DNA follows: TGCGCCAGCAGCGTGGGACAGGCCTGGGATGAAAAACTGTTTTTT.

About this clone: Without the conserved terminal phenylalanine or tryptophan, this CDR3 likely stems from a read error. No DNA is shown, since the ends of the CDR3 on it are uncertain; the CDR3 is the one TCRdb lists. CDR3 sequence: CASSLGGQTNPSSLYI. The V call is TRBV7-2, the J call TRBJ2-7; the table's D call TRBD2 went unverified against the DNA. CDR1 is SGHTA and CDR2 is FQGNSA in the germline V gene. The CDR3 length equals 16 residues, ends included.

This chain joins TRBV19 and TRBJ2-5, with 8 bases fitting TRBD2. This CDR3 region has 11 residues. The germline V gene has CDR1 LNHDA and CDR2 SQIVND (reference sequence). Trimming removed 8 bases from V and 13 bases from J; junction bases left unmatched: 9. CDR3 bases: TGTGCCAGTGGAGGGACTAGTGTTCGGTACTTC. It codes for CASGGTSVRYF.

The J gene is TRBJ2-2, the V gene TRBV6-5, with D tentatively TRBD2 (7 bases). Per the germline V gene, CDR1 is MNHEY and CDR2 is SVGAGI. Trimming took 8 bases from V and 4 from J, leaving 11 bases between them. The CDR3 is made up of 13 amino acids. This CDR3 is CASRAGATGELFF. Written as DNA, the CDR3 is TGTGCCAGCCGGGCGGGGGCCACCGGGGAGCTGTTTTTT.

The chain joins TRBV5-4 to TRBJ1-6, with 10 bases matching TRBD1. There are 16 residues in the CDR3. CDR1 SGHNT and CDR2 YYREEE come from the germline V gene (reference sequence). With V trimmed by 3 bases and J by 7 bases, 7 bases remained unmatched. The chain's CDR3 is CASSSGPTGGNSPLHF. The CDR3 nucleotides read TGTGCCAGCAGCTCAGGACCGACAGGGGGCAATTCACCCCTCCACTTT.

This clone was detected once. The chain joins TRBV10-1 to TRBJ2-1; 9 bases fit TRBD2. CDR3 length equals 16 residues. Germline V gene sequence: CDR1 WNHNN, CDR2 SYGVQD (reference sequence). V shed 0 bases and J 5 bases; nucleotides not matched to a gene: 5. The CDR3 is CASSESIAGDNNEQFF. CDR3 in DNA: TGCGCCAGCAGTGAGTCTATAGCGGGAGACAACAATGAGCAGTTCTTC.